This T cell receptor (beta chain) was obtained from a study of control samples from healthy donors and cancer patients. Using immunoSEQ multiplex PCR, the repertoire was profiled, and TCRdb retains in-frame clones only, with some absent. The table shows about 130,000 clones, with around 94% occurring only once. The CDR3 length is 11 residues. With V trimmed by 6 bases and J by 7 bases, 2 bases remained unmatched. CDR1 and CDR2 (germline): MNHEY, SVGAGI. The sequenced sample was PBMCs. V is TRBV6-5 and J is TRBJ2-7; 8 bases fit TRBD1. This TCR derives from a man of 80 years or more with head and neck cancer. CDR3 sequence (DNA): TGTGCCAGCAGCCACAGGGGGGAGCAGTACTTC. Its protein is CASSHRGEQYF.